The source of this TCR beta chain is a study of healthy donors' naive CD4 and CD8 T cells. This clonotype has a handful of counts. Its matching antigen is unknown. Germline V lookup: CDR1 DFQATT, CDR2 SNEGSKA (reference sequence). V lost 6 bases and J 3 bases, leaving 12 bases between the germline ends. CDR3 length: 12 amino acids. Sorting defined naive CD4+ as CD4+CD8-CD45RO-CD45RA+ and naive CD8+ as CD8+CD4-CD45RA+CD27bright. The study's findings and limits: Bias from naive T cell homeostatic proliferation was not addressed. Negatively charged CDR3s marked CD8+ lineage; positively charged CDR3s marked CD4+ lineage. Alpha and beta chains were sequenced in bulk without pairing.

A linear amplification protocol produced the TCR libraries from about 510 ng of total RNA. TCRdb processed the reads anew with MiXCR; each CDR3 protein has one entry. The sample includes approximately 200,000 distinct CDR3 sequences, about 76% of them seen just once. The specimen sequenced was naive CD4+ and CD8+ T cells sorted from blood, pooled from several donors. The sequence derives from a pool of human donors in good health; the sample pools cells from several healthy donors. The chain recombines TRBV20-1 with TRBJ2-7; D possibly corresponds to TRBD2 (5 bases). The CDR3 loop is CSAAPTSYEQYF. The CDR3 region has the DNA TGCAGTGCCGCACCAACTAGCTACGAGCAGTACTTC.